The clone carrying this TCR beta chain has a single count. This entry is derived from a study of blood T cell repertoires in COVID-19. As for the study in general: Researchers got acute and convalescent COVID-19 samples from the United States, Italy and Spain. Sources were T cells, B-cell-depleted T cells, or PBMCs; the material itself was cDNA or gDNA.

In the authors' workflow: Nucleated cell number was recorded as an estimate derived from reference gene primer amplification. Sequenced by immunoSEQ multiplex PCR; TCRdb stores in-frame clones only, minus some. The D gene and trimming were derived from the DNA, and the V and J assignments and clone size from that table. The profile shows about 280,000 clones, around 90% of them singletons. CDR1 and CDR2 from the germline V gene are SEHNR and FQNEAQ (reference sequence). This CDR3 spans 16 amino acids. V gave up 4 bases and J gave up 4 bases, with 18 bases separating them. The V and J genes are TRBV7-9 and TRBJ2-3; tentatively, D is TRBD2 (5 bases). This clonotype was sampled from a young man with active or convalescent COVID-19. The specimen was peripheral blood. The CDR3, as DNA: TGTGCCAGCAGCTCTCGGCTAGCCCCCGGCGCAGATACGCAGTATTTT. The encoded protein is CASSSRLAPGADTQYF.